These 23 T cell receptor beta chains originate from one sample sequenced in a study of T cell responses to AZD1222 COVID-19 vaccine (dated by TCRdb to about 2021). This sample's time point label indicates: baseline before first vaccination. The library relied on the immunoSEQ multiplex PCR assay. As stored in TCRdb, this immuneACCESS dataset retains in-frame rearrangements with V and J assigned. A fraction of the clones does not appear; measured against another copy, unresolved V genes explain less than half of the discrepancy, and the remainder lacks a known reason. The sample yields about 130,000 clones; around 90% were counted once. Approximately 2% of the sample is held by the ten biggest clonotypes. This material consisted of peripheral blood, taken on day 0 of AZD1222 vaccination. The receptors were gathered from an adult in good health.

This chain connects TRBV4-3 to TRBJ2-6; the D gene is possibly TRBD1 (5 bases). Trimming took off 4 bases at V and 0 bases at J, with 16 bases between the two ends. The CDR3 loop spans 18 amino acids. Per germline, CDR1 LGHNA and CDR2 YSLEER. CDR3 bases: TGCGCCAGCAGCCGAACTGGACATGGGCTCTCTGGGGCCAACGTCCTGACTTTC. As protein: CASSRTGHGLSGANVLTF.

The rearrangement joins TRBV5-1 to TRBJ1-2; D gene uncertain. Germline lookup yields CDR1 SGHRS and CDR2 YFSETQ. The V end was cut by 0 bases, the J end by 3 bases, with 12 bases between. The length of the CDR3 is 15 residues. In nucleotides, the CDR3 is TGCGCCAGCAGCTTGGCCTCGAGGACGGACTATGGCTACACCTTC. As protein: CASSLASRTDYGYTF.

This rearrangement joins TRBV5-1 to TRBJ2-5, with 12 bases that match TRBD2. There are 15 residues in the CDR3. Germline V gives CDR1 SGHRS, CDR2 YFSETQ. V trimming: 4 bases; J trimming: 5 bases; junction bases outside the gene matches: 6. As DNA, the CDR3 is TGCGCCAGCAGCCCGGGGACTAGCGGGCGGGAGACCCAGTACTTC. Translating it yields CASSPGTSGRETQYF.

This chain connects TRBV2 to TRBJ1-1, with D possibly matching TRBD1 (5 bases). CDR3 length equals 16 residues. Germline-derived CDR1 and CDR2 are SNHLY and FYNNEI. The V and J ends lost 6 bases and 1 base respectively, with 18 bases between them. The CDR3, as DNA: TGTGCCAGCAGCCCCGGCGGGACTCGCACGAACACTGAAGCTTTCTTT. It yields the protein CASSPGGTRTNTEAFF.

The J gene is TRBJ1-1, the V gene TRBV10-3; D gene uncertain. Per germline, CDR1 ENHRY and CDR2 SYGVKD. V was pared by 8 bases and J by 7 bases, with 14 bases between. The CDR3 loop spans 12 amino acids. The CDR3 protein is CAIRWGGNEAFF. In DNA, the CDR3 is TGTGCCATCCGGTGGGGAGGAAATGAAGCTTTCTTT.

The rearrangement uses TRBV20-1 and TRBJ1-2; D is ambiguous. V gave up 3 bases and J gave up 5 bases, with 7 bases separating them. This CDR3 is built from 11 residues. Per the germline V gene, CDR1 is DFQATT and CDR2 is SNEGSKA (reference sequence). The CDR3 loop is CSARPAYGYTF. CDR3 coding DNA: TGCAGTGCTAGGCCCGCGTATGGCTACACCTTC.

The rearrangement links TRBV5-1 to TRBJ1-5; D not certain. Germline loops: CDR1 SGHRS, CDR2 YFSETQ. This CDR3 is 14 amino acids long. Trimming left V 0 bases short and J 3 bases short, with 7 bases between. The CDR3 reads CASSLGVTNQPQHF. The CDR3 coding sequence is TGCGCCAGCAGCTTGGGAGTTACCAATCAGCCCCAGCATTTT.

Concerning this clone itself: This CDR3 is also generated by other DNA sequences in the sample. This chain joins TRBV9 and TRBJ1-1; D perhaps matches TRBD1 (5 bases). Germline loops: CDR1 SGDLS, CDR2 YYNGEE. The CDR3 has 15 amino acids. V lost 4 bases and J 0 bases, leaving 13 bases between the germline ends. The DNA for the CDR3 is TGTGCCAGCAGCCCACCCCGGGGCTTGAACACTGAAGCTTTCTTT. Protein sequence: CASSPPRGLNTEAFF.

The rearrangement joins TRBV4-2 to TRBJ2-7, with D possibly matching TRBD1 (5 bases). This CDR3 comprises 14 residues. Trimming shortened V by 1 base and J by 1 base, and 8 bases separated the two germline ends. Germline V CDR1 and CDR2: LGHNA, YNFKEQ. The CDR3 sequence is CASSQGSGSYEQYF. The DNA for the CDR3 is TGTGCCAGCAGCCAAGGCTCAGGGTCCTACGAGCAGTACTTC.

V is TRBV18 and J is TRBJ1-1; TRBD1 matches 10 bases. V shed 3 bases and J 1 base; nucleotides not matched to a gene: 2. CDR1 KGHSH and CDR2 LQKENI come from the germline V gene. The CDR3 is 15 residues long. The CDR3, as DNA: TGTGCCAGCTCACCGGACAGGGGGGAGAACACTGAAGCTTTCTTT. It translates to CASSPDRGENTEAFF.

The chain has TRBV5-6 and TRBJ2-7, with D perhaps TRBD1 (6 bases). The CDR3 contains 15 residues. V was cut by 4 bases and J by 2 bases, with 16 bases left in between. The germline V gene encodes CDR1 SGHDT and CDR2 YYEEEE. The CDR3: CASSPSETGTYEQYF. The CDR3 nucleotides read TGTGCCAGCAGCCCTTCCGAGACAGGTACCTACGAGCAGTACTTC.

The chain carries TRBV6-6 and TRBJ2-7, with D perhaps matching TRBD1 or TRBD2 (5 bases each). V lost 6 bases to trimming and J lost 2 bases, with 14 bases between them. Germline V gives CDR1 MNHNY, CDR2 SVGAGI (reference sequence). This CDR3 contains 14 residues. The CDR3: CASRALQGPYEQYF. CDR3 bases: TGTGCCAGCAGGGCCCTGCAGGGACCCTACGAGCAGTACTTC.

The chain joins TRBV5-1 to TRBJ2-7, with D tentatively TRBD2 (7 bases). V was cut by 3 bases and J by 0 bases, with 22 bases left in between. The CDR3 has 18 amino acids. Germline V gene sequence: CDR1 SGHRS, CDR2 YFSETQ. The CDR3 DNA is TGCGCCAGCAGCTCTTCGCCCACAGGGAGGGACACCTCCTACGAGCAGTACTTC. It specifies CASSSSPTGRDTSYEQYF.

The chain uses TRBV6-5 and TRBJ1-2; D call uncertain. The length of the CDR3 is 13 residues. V was cut by 6 bases and J by 2 bases, with 10 bases left in between. From germline, CDR1 is MNHEY and CDR2 SVGAGI. CDR3 sequence (DNA): TGTGCCAGCAGCAAAGGCGGAAACTATGGCTACACCTTC. Amino acids: CASSKGGNYGYTF.

The chain combines TRBV14 with TRBJ1-2, with no clear D. Germline assignment: CDR1 SGHDN and CDR2 FVKESK. V lost 1 base and J 2 bases, leaving 11 bases between the germline ends. This CDR3 comprises 15 residues. CDR3 protein: CASSQGSAGNYGYTF. CDR3 nucleotides: TGTGCCAGCAGCCAAGGTTCAGCTGGGAACTATGGCTACACCTTC.

This sequence joins TRBV27 and TRBJ1-1; 8 bases agree with TRBD1. Losses at the gene ends were 7 bases for V and 0 bases for J; bases not matched to a gene: 4. Looked up from germline, CDR1 is MNHEY and CDR2 is SMNVEV (reference sequence). There are 14 residues in the CDR3. CDR3 sequence: CASMVDRVNTEAFF. The CDR3 nucleotides read TGTGCCAGCATGGTGGACAGGGTGAACACTGAAGCTTTCTTT.

In DNA, the CDR3 is TGTGCCAGCAGTTACTTCGGACAGACCTACGAGCAGTACTTC. It translates to CASSYFGQTYEQYF. The genes are TRBV6-5 and TRBJ2-7, with D maybe TRBD1 (6 bases). Trimming stripped 1 base from V and 2 bases from J, with 9 bases between. This CDR3 has 14 amino acids. Per germline, CDR1 MNHEY and CDR2 SVGAGI.

The rearrangement uses TRBV7-2 and TRBJ1-2; a weak D match, TRBD1 (5 bases). The CDR3 spans 13 residues. Germline lookup yields CDR1 SGHTA and CDR2 FQGNSA. Trimming took 8 bases from V and 1 from J, leaving 11 bases between them. CDR3 in amino acids: CASVPGGNYGYTF. The CDR3 DNA follows: TGTGCCAGCGTCCCGGGGGGTAACTATGGCTACACCTTC.

The V gene is TRBV2, the J gene TRBJ2-1; D is undetermined. The germline CDR1 and CDR2 sequences are SNHLY and FYNNEI. V shed 2 bases and J shed 9 bases, with 8 bases lying between them. CDR3 length: 12 amino acids. The CDR3 DNA follows: TGTGCCAGCAGTGAATTGAGGTTTGAGCAGTTCTTC. Amino acid sequence: CASSELRFEQFF.

This chain connects TRBV11-2 to TRBJ2-1, with D tentatively TRBD1 or TRBD2 (6 bases each). The V gene's germline CDR1 is SGHAT and CDR2 FQNNGV. The V and J ends lost 5 bases and 9 bases respectively, with 14 bases between them. This CDR3 region has 13 residues. The CDR3 is CASSLGGLGEQFF. In nucleotides, the CDR3 is TGTGCCAGCAGCCTAGGGGGGCTGGGTGAGCAGTTCTTC.

The chain uses TRBV9 and TRBJ2-7; 8 positions match TRBD1. V lost 2 bases, J lost 0 bases, and 4 bases stayed unmatched. The CDR3 covers 15 residues. The germline V gene encodes CDR1 SGDLS and CDR2 YYNGEE. CDR3 coding DNA: TGTGCCAGCAGCGTGCGGACAGGGAGCTCCTACGAGCAGTACTTC. Amino acid sequence: CASSVRTGSSYEQYF.

J is TRBJ1-5 and V is TRBV30; D perhaps matches TRBD1 (6 bases). Trimming removed 0 bases at V and 7 bases at J, with 13 bases between. The V gene's germline CDR1 is GTSNPN and CDR2 SVGIG (reference sequence). The CDR3 sequence is 14 residues long. The CDR3 sequence: CAWSVPPGEQPQHF. CDR3 DNA sequence: TGTGCCTGGAGTGTACCCCCAGGGGAACAGCCCCAGCATTTT. The complete variable domain, with remaining parts taken from reference TRBV30 and TRBJ1-5, reads SQTIHQWPATLVQPVGSPLSLECTVEGTSNPNLYWYRQAAGRGLQLLFYSVGIGQISSEVPQNLSASRPQDRQFILSSKKLLLSDSGFYLCAWSVPPGEQPQHFGDGTRLSIL.

This clone was counted once. The CDR3 here is CASSAGFRRNSPLHF. For the CDR3, the DNA is TGTGCCAGCAGCGCAGGGTTTCGAAGAAATTCACCCCTCCACTTT. J is TRBJ1-6 and V is TRBV6-5; tentative D call: TRBD1 (5 bases). This CDR3 is built from 15 residues. Trimming pared 6 bases from V and 7 bases from J, leaving 16 bases between. The V gene's germline CDR1 is MNHEY and CDR2 SVGAGI.